This T cell receptor (beta chain) was retrieved from a study of cytomegalovirus exposure and HLA in healthy donors. Regarding the study as a whole: Presence/absence analyses took donor sequencing depth as roughly uniform. Prior analysis indicated that the majority of TCR beta V segments exhibited productivity approximately 87% or approximately 30% of the time.

Vbeta (60) and Jbeta (13) primers were used in the PCR. Method: immunoSEQ multiplex PCR; TCRdb's copy keeps in-frame clones and lacks some. The sample has 150,000 to 200,000 clones; over 80% are singletons. In germline, CDR1 is SGHTA, CDR2 FQGNSA. V shed 5 bases and J shed 0 bases, with 13 bases lying between them. This CDR3 has 15 amino acids. On this clone itself: Its cognate antigen is unknown.

This chain joins TRBV7-2 and TRBJ1-1, with a possible D match to TRBD1 (5 bases). The source is a man aged 50 to 60 in good health and CMV-seropositive. The sample taken for sequencing was PBMCs. For the CDR3, the DNA is TGTGCCAGCAGCCTCCTGACAGCTATGAACACTGAAGCTTTCTTT. Translating it yields CASSLLTAMNTEAFF. The complete variable domain, with remaining parts taken from reference TRBV7-2 and TRBJ1-1, reads GAGVSQSPSNKVTEKGKDVELRCDPISGHTALYWYRQSLGQGLEFLIYFQGNSAPDKSGLPSDRFSAERTGGSVSTLTIQRTQQEDSAVYLCASSLLTAMNTEAFFGQGTRLTVV.